This T cell receptor (beta chain) was sequenced for a study of T cells after yellow fever vaccination. About the research overall: SMART-Seq v4 Ultra Low Input served to prepare low-cell-number fractions. Whole-study findings and limits: The booster saw the reappearance of most primary-vaccination clones (roughly 97% CD4, 80% to 90% CD8).

In this sample, this clonotype is medium-sized. Antigen specificity is unknown. The V end was cut by 8 bases, the J end by 1 base, with 10 bases between. The germline gives CDR1 SGHRS, CDR2 YFSETQ. The CDR3 extends over 12 amino acids. TCRdb fed the 5' RACE reads into MiXCR, producing one record per CDR3 protein. The repertoire includes a few hundred thousand distinct CDR3 sequences, roughly 4% of them detected once, and about 25% sits in the top ten. The receptor was derived from a man between 18 and 29 years old who received the YFV17D yellow fever vaccine. The V call is TRBV5-1, the J call TRBJ2-7; D gene uncertain. The sample consisted of PBMCs, taken on the day of the yellow fever booster vaccination. CDR3 sequence reads: CASGFGSYEQYF. DNA of the CDR3: TGCGCCAGTGGATTTGGGTCCTACGAGCAGTACTTC.